This is a list of T cell receptor beta chains from one sample in a study of radiation and T cells in renal cell carcinoma. The data were produced by immunoSEQ multiplex PCR, yet TCRdb's version contains in-frame clones alone and is incomplete. The data contain 140,000 or so clones, about 88% of them seen just once; the ten biggest clones take up about 12%. The sequencing used blood, collected from a patient whose treatment included radiotherapy and nephrectomy. The receptors stem from a woman aged 50 to 60 with renal cell carcinoma. Each CDR3 is given with its conserved first and last residue. Fields, in order: clone size, D gene, V gene, J gene, CDR3 DNA, CDR3 protein. D genes are given only for firm matches. Expanded clones get a size class; other rows say once, few or many, or leave the size out.

clone_size: .
d_call: .
v_call: TRBV4-2
j_call: TRBJ2-6
cdr3_nt: TGTGCCAGCAGCCAAGGAACAGGAGGGTCCTCAGGGGCCAACGTCCTGACTTTC
cdr3_aa: CASSQGTGGSSGANVLTF

clone_size: few
d_call: .
v_call: TRBV7-2
j_call: TRBJ1-1
cdr3_nt: TGTGCCAGCAGCTTAGATAGCTACACTGAAGCTTTCTTT
cdr3_aa: CASSLDSYTEAFF

clone_size: once
d_call: .
v_call: TRBV15
j_call: TRBJ1-4
cdr3_nt: TGTGCCAGCACCGAGTCGACAGCAACTAATGAAAAACTGTTTTTT
cdr3_aa: CASTESTATNEKLFF

clone_size: .
d_call: .
v_call: TRBV9
j_call: TRBJ2-3
cdr3_nt: TGTGCCAGCAGCGTTGGGACGGCAAGCACAGATACGCAGTATTTT
cdr3_aa: CASSVGTASTDTQYF

clone_size: .
d_call: TRBD1
v_call: TRBV6-1
j_call: TRBJ1-2
cdr3_nt: TGTGCCAGCAGTGCCTCCGGGACAGGTGATGGCTACACCTTC
cdr3_aa: CASSASGTGDGYTF

clone_size: .
d_call: .
v_call: TRBV10-3
j_call: TRBJ1-5
cdr3_nt: TGTGCCATCAGTTGGGGGGATCAGCCCCAGCATTTT
cdr3_aa: CAISWGDQPQHF

clone_size: .
d_call: TRBD1
v_call: TRBV5-4
j_call: TRBJ2-7
cdr3_nt: TGTGCCAGCAGCAACGGACAGGTAGCCTACGAGCAGTACTTC
cdr3_aa: CASSNGQVAYEQYF

clone_size: once
d_call: TRBD2
v_call: TRBV7-2
j_call: TRBJ2-1
cdr3_nt: TGTGCCAGCAGCCAACAAGGCGGGGGGGTCAATGAGCAGTTCTTC
cdr3_aa: CASSQQGGGVNEQFF

clone_size: .
d_call: .
v_call: TRBV18
j_call: TRBJ1-2
cdr3_nt: TGTGCCAGCTCACCCGGAGATCTCTATGGCTACACCTTC
cdr3_aa: CASSPGDLYGYTF

clone_size: .
d_call: .
v_call: TRBV15
j_call: TRBJ1-4
cdr3_nt: TGTGCCACCAGCAGAGATCTCGGGATGAATGAAAAACTGTTTTTT
cdr3_aa: CATSRDLGMNEKLFF

clone_size: .
d_call: TRBD1
v_call: TRBV2
j_call: TRBJ2-6
cdr3_nt: TGTGCCAGCCTCTTAACAGGGGCGCCTGGGGCCAACGTCCTGACTTTC
cdr3_aa: CASLLTGAPGANVLTF

clone_size: .
d_call: .
v_call: TRBV28
j_call: TRBJ1-4
cdr3_nt: TGTGCCAGCAGTTTGAGATTTCTCTCACCCTCTCGGACTATCGGAGAAAATGAAAAACTGTTTTTT
cdr3_aa: CASSLRFLSPSRTIGENEKLFF

clone_size: .
d_call: .
v_call: TRBV29-1
j_call: TRBJ2-3
cdr3_nt: TGCAGCGTTGAAGGGGCCTCTCACCCAGATACGCAGTATTTT
cdr3_aa: CSVEGASHPDTQYF

clone_size: .
d_call: TRBD1
v_call: TRBV5-5
j_call: TRBJ2-5
cdr3_nt: TGTGCCAGCAGCTTGCCCGGGACAGGCCAAGAGACCCAGTACTTC
cdr3_aa: CASSLPGTGQETQYF